The 15 T cell receptor beta chains below all came from one sample that was sequenced in a study of OX40 agonist ivuxolimab in advanced cancers. The protocol was immunoSEQ multiplex PCR, while the TCRdb copy is restricted to in-frame clones and leaves out a portion. There are around 45,000 clones in the sample; about nine tenths occur only once, and 0.95% to 1.1% lies in the top ten. The material sequenced was CD4+ or CD8+ T cells sorted from blood, taken in a trial of the OX40 agonist ivuxolimab. The receptors were sampled from an adult with an advanced solid tumor such as melanoma, head and neck, liver or kidney cancer.

This clone has a single count. CDR3 amino acids: CASSPDVYNEQFF. The CDR3 DNA reads TGTGCCAGCTCACCCGATGTTTACAATGAGCAGTTCTTC. The V gene is TRBV18, the J gene TRBJ2-1; D remains unclear. The CDR3 has 13 amino acids. Trimming took off 3 bases at V and 4 bases at J, with 7 bases between the two ends. Germline values: CDR1 KGHSH, CDR2 LQKENI.

This sequence joins TRBV6-5 and TRBJ2-1; TRBD1 matches at 9 bases. The CDR3 has 15 residues. Trimming at V came to 7 bases and at J to 3 bases, leaving 7 bases not matched to a gene. Germline values: CDR1 MNHEY, CDR2 SVGAGI. CDR3 in DNA: TGTGCCAGCAAACGGGGACAGGGTGACTACAATGAGCAGTTCTTC. It translates to CASKRGQGDYNEQFF.

The chain links TRBV19 to TRBJ2-3; TRBD2 matches 13 bases. V dropped 5 bases and J dropped 3; count of bases not matched to a gene: 8. In germline, CDR1 is LNHDA, CDR2 SQIVND (reference sequence). The length of the CDR3 is 17 residues. CDR3 DNA sequence: TGTGCCAGTAGTGGGAGGACTAGCGGGAGTGTTACAGATACGCAGTATTTT. Protein: CASSGRTSGSVTDTQYF.

This chain joins TRBV19 and TRBJ1-4, with 8 bases fitting TRBD1. Per the germline V gene, CDR1 is LNHDA and CDR2 is SQIVND (reference sequence). With 7 bases clipped from V and 9 bases from J, the junction kept 10 bases outside the gene matches. The CDR3 extends over 14 amino acids. The CDR3 nucleotides read TGTGCCAGTATTGCACAGGGGGGCGTTCAAAAACTGTTTTTT. This codes for CASIAQGGVQKLFF.

The rearrangement joins TRBV18 to TRBJ2-1; D unclear. The V gene's germline CDR1 is KGHSH and CDR2 LQKENI. V was trimmed by 1 base and J by 1 base, leaving 8 bases between them. This CDR3 comprises 15 residues. In nucleotides, the CDR3 is TGTGCCAGCTCACCACTGTACGGATCCTACAATGAGCAGTTCTTC. It translates to CASSPLYGSYNEQFF.

The chain recombines TRBV6-5 with TRBJ2-7; no clear D. Trimming left V 8 bases short and J 0 bases short, with 8 bases between. CDR1 is MNHEY and CDR2 is SVGAGI in the germline V gene. The CDR3 consists of 12 residues. The CDR3 sequence is CASSANSYEQYF. The CDR3 bases are TGTGCCAGCTCGGCCAACTCCTACGAGCAGTACTTC.

The chain employs TRBV4-2 and TRBJ2-1, with 10 bases fitting TRBD2. Germline CDR1 is LGHNA and CDR2 is YNFKEQ. This CDR3 is 15 amino acids long. J gave up 5 bases and V 1 base, and 2 bases lay outside the gene matches. CDR3 DNA: TGTGCCAGCAGCCAAGGACTAGCGGGCCACAATGAGCAGTTCTTC. Encoded protein: CASSQGLAGHNEQFF.

This clone was picked up a small number of times. The genes are TRBV9 and TRBJ1-1; 9 bases map to TRBD1. V was clipped by 0 bases and J by 5 bases; unmatched bases: 5. Germline V gene lookup returns CDR1 SGDLS and CDR2 YYNGEE. The CDR3 is 15 residues long. This chain's CDR3 is CASSVGGQGRTEAFF. As DNA, the CDR3 is TGTGCCAGCAGCGTAGGGGGACAGGGAAGAACTGAAGCTTTCTTT.

As concerns this clone: Compared with germline, one end of the junction differs, possibly owing to a read error. This chain connects TRBV7-7 to TRBJ2-1; 9 nucleotides line up with TRBD2. The CDR3 is made up of 15 amino acids. Germline V CDR1 and CDR2: SSHAT, FNYEAQ (reference sequence). The CDR3 DNA follows: TGTGCTAGCAGCTCAGTAGCGGGAGAGATCGGTGAGCAGTTCTTC. Its protein is CASSSVAGEIGEQFF. Using reference TRBV7-7 and TRBJ2-1 for the parts outside the CDR3, the full variable domain is GAGVSQSPRYKVTKRGQDVTLRCDPISSHATLYWYQQALGQGPEFLTYFNYEAQPDKSGLPSDRFSAERPEGSISTLTIQRTEQRDSAMYRCASSSVAGEIGEQFFGPGTRLTVL.

The V and J genes are TRBV25-1 and TRBJ2-1; D unresolved. This CDR3 has 15 residues. V shed 3 bases and J shed 7 bases, with 16 bases lying between them. Per the germline V gene, CDR1 is MGHDK and CDR2 is SYGVNS. Here the CDR3 DNA reads TGTGCCAGCAGTGACGTGAAAGGGTTAGGTAATGAGCAGTTCTTC. As protein: CASSDVKGLGNEQFF.

This clone showed up just once. The chain recombines TRBV6-5 with TRBJ2-5; 8 positions match TRBD2. Germline V CDR1 and CDR2: MNHEY, SVGAGI. V dropped 8 bases and J dropped 2; count of bases not matched to a gene: 10. The CDR3 runs 15 residues. DNA for the CDR3: TGTGCCAGCTTCGGGAGGGGGGTGGCACAAGAGACCCAGTACTTC. It specifies CASFGRGVAQETQYF.

The chain recombines TRBV27 with TRBJ2-5, with D uncertain. Trimming pared 5 bases from V and 5 bases from J, leaving 18 bases between. Germline V gene data show CDR1 as MNHEY and CDR2 as SMNVEV (reference sequence). This CDR3 comprises 15 residues. CDR3 bases: TGTGCCAGCAGTAACCCCAATAGGTCCCGGGAGACCCAGTACTTC. It codes for CASSNPNRSRETQYF.

The CDR3 here is CASSTALSRVNEQYF. The CDR3 DNA reads as TGTGCCAGCAGCACGGCATTATCCAGGGTCAACGAGCAGTACTTC. This sequence joins TRBV7-2 and TRBJ2-7; possible D gene TRBD1, 5 bases. The V and J ends lost 5 bases and 5 bases respectively, with 19 bases between them. The CDR3 runs 15 residues. Germline CDR1 reads SGHTA; CDR2 reads FQGNSA.

The chain links TRBV7-2 to TRBJ2-2, with D tentatively TRBD1 (6 bases). The CDR3 has 14 amino acids. Germline V lookup: CDR1 SGHTA, CDR2 FQGNSA. V was clipped by 4 bases and J by 3 bases, with 9 bases between them. In nucleotides, the CDR3 is TGTGCCAGCAGCTCAGGGGCACACACCGGGGAGCTGTTTTTT. The encoded protein is CASSSGAHTGELFF.

The chain links TRBV9 to TRBJ2-3; TRBD1 aligns across 9 bases. The CDR3 is 19 residues long. The junction had 19 bases not matched to a gene; V was cut back by 4 bases and J by 4 bases. Germline V CDR1 and CDR2: SGDLS, YYNGEE. The CDR3 DNA follows: TGTGCCAGCAGCATGAGTCCCGGGACAGGGTTTGCGGGAGCAGATACGCAGTATTTT. Amino acids: CASSMSPGTGFAGADTQYF.